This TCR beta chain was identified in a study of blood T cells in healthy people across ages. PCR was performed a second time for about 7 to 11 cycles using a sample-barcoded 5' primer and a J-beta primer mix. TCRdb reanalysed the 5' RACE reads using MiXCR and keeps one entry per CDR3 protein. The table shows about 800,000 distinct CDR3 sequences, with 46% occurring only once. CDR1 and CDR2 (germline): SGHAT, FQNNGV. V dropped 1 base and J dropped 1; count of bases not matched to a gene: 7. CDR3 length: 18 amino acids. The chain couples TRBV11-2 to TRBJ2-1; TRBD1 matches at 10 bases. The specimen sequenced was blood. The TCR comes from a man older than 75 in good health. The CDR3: CASSLGDRGLRSYNEQFF. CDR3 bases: TGTGCCAGCAGCTTAGGGGACAGGGGTTTGAGATCCTACAATGAGCAGTTCTTC.